The present T cell receptor beta chain was sequenced within a study of blood T cell repertoires in COVID-19. CDR3 length equals 14 residues. The ends were cut back, 1 base at V and 4 bases at J, with 8 bases in the middle. Germline values: CDR1 MNHNS, CDR2 SASEGT. Measured with immunoSEQ multiplex PCR; TCRdb has only the in-frame clones, and not every one. The sample records around 60,000 clones, 70% to 90% being singletons. This clone has more than one count but fewer than ten. The J gene is TRBJ1-5, the V gene TRBV6-1; D gene ambiguous. This clonotype originated in a man older than 75 with acute or convalescent COVID-19. Sequencing was performed on peripheral blood. CDR3 DNA sequence: TGTGCCAGCAGTGAAGGGGCAGATAATCAGCCCCAGCATTTT. Amino acids: CASSEGADNQPQHF.